This TCR beta chain was identified during a study of T cells in Graves' hyperthyroidism and ophthalmopathy. From RNA transcripts, TCR beta CDR3 regions were amplified. The HTBI primer set served for first-round RT-PCR of the TCR CDR3. From the multiplex PCR reads, TCRdb called clonotypes with MiXCR, one entry per CDR3 protein. The sample lists 300,000 to 450,000 distinct CDR3 sequences, more than 14% occurring once. This clonotype was seen many times. Looked up from germline, CDR1 is SGHRS and CDR2 is YFSETQ. V lost 0 bases, J lost 5 bases, and 5 bases lay in between. This CDR3 has 13 residues. Sequenced: blood. The TCR was taken from a woman aged 30 to 39 with Graves' ophthalmopathy. J is TRBJ1-4 and V is TRBV5-1, with unresolved D. The CDR3 coding sequence is TGCGCCAGCAGCTTGGAGCAGAATGAAAAACTGTTTTTT. Translated: CASSLEQNEKLFF.